The clone carrying this T cell receptor beta chain was seen repeatedly, ten times or more. The target antigen is unknown. The CDR3 regions of TCR beta were amplified from RNA transcripts. TCR CDR3 underwent first-round RT-PCR with the HTBI primer set. TCRdb used MiXCR to reprocess the multiplex PCR reads, holding one entry per CDR3 protein. The sample shows 400,000 or so distinct CDR3 sequences, more than 13% of them seen only once. Exclusions: uncontrolled infection, other autoimmune disease, pregnancy, lactation. PBMCs came from 10 ml fresh peripheral blood. The sample belongs to a study of T cells in Graves' hyperthyroidism and ophthalmopathy. Whole-study results and caveats: Model output signaled ophthalmopathy a median 6.5 months ahead of onset. Clonotypes that were expanded in thyroid above 0.001 mostly appeared in blood too.

J lost 2 bases, V lost 2 bases, and 10 bases had no gene match. The CDR3 runs to 19 residues. This receptor was identified in a man in his fifties or sixties with Graves' ophthalmopathy. J is TRBJ2-1 and V is TRBV12-3 or TRBV12-4; TRBD2 matches 12 bases. What was sequenced was blood. CDR3 in amino acids: CASSLKLAGGPAPYNEQFF. DNA for the CDR3: TGTGCCAGCAGTTTAAAACTAGCGGGAGGCCCGGCCCCCTACAATGAGCAGTTCTTC.